This T cell receptor beta chain was obtained from a study of CD8 T cells in Susac syndrome. Note on this clonotype: The antigen remains unidentified.

Reverse transcription used about 0.45 to 1 ug RNA and random hexamers. The authors amplified TCR beta CDR3 across 54 Vbeta and 13 Jbeta using immunoSEQ multiplex PCR. TCRdb passed the immunoSEQ multiplex PCR reads through MiXCR, listing each CDR3 protein once. The top ten clones hold 0.3% of a sample with around 95,000 distinct CDR3 sequences, 95% of them seen once. Study-wide points: Susac-specific public clones found in total CD8+ repertoires numbered about 17, and those in CD8+ TEMRA repertoires numbered about five.

V lost 2 bases and J lost 5, with 10 bases in between. Germline V gene data show CDR1 as MNHEY and CDR2 as SVGAGI. The CDR3 consists of 15 residues. From blood CD8+ and CD4+ T cells, TCR beta sequences were generated. TEMRA cells were FACS-enriched, unlike CD8+ and CD4+ T cells, which were negatively isolated. The chain recombines TRBV6-5 with TRBJ1-6; D is uncertain. The receptor's source is a human donor with Susac syndrome. The sequenced material came from CD8+ T cells from PBMCs. CDR3 nucleotides: TGTGCCAGCAGTTACAGGGTTATGAATAATTCACCCCTCCACTTT. It yields the protein CASSYRVMNNSPLHF.